These T cell receptor beta chains were read from a single sample in a study of T-cell memory formation after mild COVID-19. TCRdb ran MiXCR on the 5' RACE reads and lists one entry per CDR3 protein. The sample consists of 170,000 or so distinct CDR3 sequences, around 30% of them appearing once. Sequencing was performed on PBMCs or a T cell subset sorted from them (not recorded which). The receptors were sampled from an adult woman who had mild COVID-19 (a few samples of this study predate the infection). Cell type and time point are not known. Both conserved end residues are part of each CDR3. Fields, in order: V gene, clone size, D gene, J gene, CDR3 DNA, CDR3 protein. D genes are given only for firm matches. Size values are once, few and many counts, or a class for expanded clones, and some rows have none.

>TRBV5-1|NA|TRBD2|TRBJ2-1
TGCGCCAGCAACGAGGGCGGGGGATACAATGAGCAGTTCTTC
CASNEGGGYNEQFF
>TRBV24-1|NA|NA|TRBJ1-2
TGTGCCACCAGTGACTCCGGAAAAGGGACCCTATCCTATGGCTACACCTTC
CATSDSGKGTLSYGYTF
>TRBV12-3/TRBV12-4|few|NA|TRBJ2-7
TGTGCCAGCAGTCCCCAGGGGTTACCCTACGAGCAGTACTTC
CASSPQGLPYEQYF
>TRBV15|NA|TRBD1|TRBJ1-2
TGTGCCACCAGCCTGATCAGGGGGCCGAAAGGCTACACCTTC
CATSLIRGPKGYTF
>TRBV9|NA|TRBD2|TRBJ2-7
TGTGCCAGCAGCACCCAGGGACTAGCGGTCCCCTACGAGCAGTACTTC
CASSTQGLAVPYEQYF
>TRBV6-6|NA|NA|TRBJ2-7
TGTGCCAGCAGTTACGCAAGGAGCTCCTACGAGCAGTACTTC
CASSYARSSYEQYF
>TRBV15|few|NA|TRBJ2-7
TGTGCCACCAGCAGAGATAGGTCAATAAGCGAGCAGTACTTC
CATSRDRSISEQYF
>TRBV6-2/TRBV6-3|NA|NA|TRBJ1-1
TGTGCCAGCTCTAAAGCAGGGATACCATTGAACACTGAAGCTTTCTTT
CASSKAGIPLNTEAFF
>TRBV10-3|NA|NA|TRBJ1-3
TGTTCGACAATCCGAAACACCATATATTTT
CSTIRNTIYF
>TRBV3-1|few|NA|TRBJ1-1
TGTGCCAGCAGCCAACGGAGGAACACTGAAGCTTTCTTT
CASSQRRNTEAFF
>TRBV5-1|NA|NA|TRBJ2-1
TGCGCCAGCATCCCGATTAGCGGTAGCTCCTACAATGAGCAGTTCTTC
CASIPISGSSYNEQFF
>TRBV5-5|NA|NA|TRBJ2-7
TGTGCCAGCAGCGTGGGTCCGGGGAGCTCCTACGAGCAGTACTTC
CASSVGPGSSYEQYF
>TRBV28|NA|TRBD1|TRBJ2-2
TGTGCCAGCAGTCAGGGACAGACGAACACCGGGGAGCTGTTTTTT
CASSQGQTNTGELFF
>TRBV4-1|NA|TRBD1|TRBJ2-7
TGCGCCAGCAGCAGTGGGACAGGTCTGTACTTC
CASSSGTGLYF
>TRBV5-6|NA|TRBD2|TRBJ2-3
TGTGCCAGCAGTTCCAGGACTAGCGGGGGGGGAGATACGCAGTATTTT
CASSSRTSGGGDTQYF
>TRBV7-2|few|NA|TRBJ2-5
TGTGCCAGCAGCTTACAGCCAAAAGAGACCCAGTACTTC
CASSLQPKETQYF
>TRBV6-5|NA|NA|TRBJ1-6
TGTGCCAGCAGTTACGCGCTAGACAGCCAAACGAATTCACCCCTCCACTTT
CASSYALDSQTNSPLHF
>TRBV6-2/TRBV6-3|NA|TRBD1|TRBJ2-1
TGTGCCAGCAGTTACTCGACAGGGGGGTATGAGCAGTTCTTC
CASSYSTGGYEQFF
>TRBV5-5|NA|NA|TRBJ2-2
TGTGCCAGCAGCCGTAACGGGTTCGCGAACACCGGGGAGCTGTTTTTT
CASSRNGFANTGELFF
>TRBV29-1|NA|NA|TRBJ2-3
TGCAGCGTCGGAACTTCGCGGGTAGGCACAGATACGCAGTATTTT
CSVGTSRVGTDTQYF
>TRBV7-9|few|TRBD1|TRBJ2-1
TGTGCCAGCAGCTTAACCCGGGGACAGGGCCACAATGAGCAGTTCTTC
CASSLTRGQGHNEQFF
>TRBV7-9|NA|NA|TRBJ1-3
TGTGCCAGCAGCTCTGTTGCAGGGCAAGGAAACACCATATATTTT
CASSSVAGQGNTIYF
>TRBV12-3/TRBV12-4|NA|NA|TRBJ1-1
TGTGCCAGCAGTGTGGGCCCCGGTTCTGAAGCTTTCTTT
CASSVGPGSEAFF
>TRBV30|NA|NA|TRBJ1-6
TGTGCCTGGAGTCGGCTTCAAGGTGGAAATTCACCCCTCCACTTT
CAWSRLQGGNSPLHF
>TRBV10-3|NA|NA|TRBJ1-2
TGTGCCATCTGCGACAGTGAGCACTATGGCTACACCTTC
CAICDSEHYGYTF
>TRBV27|NA|TRBD1|TRBJ2-7
TGTGCCAGCAGTTTCGGCCACAGGGGTCCCTACGAGCAGTACTTC
CASSFGHRGPYEQYF
>TRBV9|NA|TRBD2|TRBJ2-1
TGTGCCAGCAGCGTAGGTCGGGCGGGAGGCTATGAGCAGTTCTTC
CASSVGRAGGYEQFF
>TRBV4-3|few|TRBD2|TRBJ2-2
TGCGCCAGCAGCCAAGCGACTAGCGGGAGGGCATTTGGGAACACCGGGGAGCTGTTTTTT
CASSQATSGRAFGNTGELFF
>TRBV24-1|NA|NA|TRBJ2-3
TGTGCCACCGGTAGCCCTTCCACAGATACGCAGTATTTT
CATGSPSTDTQYF
>TRBV7-3|NA|NA|TRBJ2-2
TGTGCCAGCAGCCCCACTAGGGGGGAGCTGTTTTTT
CASSPTRGELFF
>TRBV2|few|NA|TRBJ2-4
TGTGCCGTACAACCGGGACTTGGAGCCAAAAACATTCAGTACTTC
CAVQPGLGAKNIQYF
>TRBV12-3/TRBV12-4|few|TRBD2|TRBJ2-1
TGTGCCAGCAGTTCAGGACTAGCTGGTGTCACACACTTC
CASSSGLAGVTHF
>TRBV11-2|NA|NA|TRBJ1-2
TGTGCCAGCAGCCCTCTGGACGGGTTCTTTGGCTACACCTTC
CASSPLDGFFGYTF
>TRBV24-1|NA|TRBD1|TRBJ2-1
TGTGCCACCAGTGATGGGACAGGGGGCGTCTACAATGAGCAGTTCTTC
CATSDGTGGVYNEQFF
>TRBV10-3|few|NA|TRBJ1-1
TGTGCCACCTCCCAGCCCAGGGGGAACACTGAAGCTTTCTTT
CATSQPRGNTEAFF
>TRBV7-2|NA|NA|TRBJ2-2
TGTGCCAGCAGCCCTCGCCCAAAGGCCGGGGAGCTGTTTTTT
CASSPRPKAGELFF
>TRBV6-2/TRBV6-3|NA|TRBD2|TRBJ2-7
TGTGCCAGCAGTTACGAGGGACTAGCGGGATACGAGCAGTACTTC
CASSYEGLAGYEQYF
>TRBV25-1|many|TRBD1|TRBJ2-2
TGTGCCAGCAGATCAGACAGGGACAGGGGTAGTACCGGGGAGCTGTTTTTT
CASRSDRDRGSTGELFF
>TRBV3-1|few|TRBD2|TRBJ2-4
TGTGCCAGCAGCCTCCAAGGCGGGGGAGCCAAAAACATTCAGTACTTC
CASSLQGGGAKNIQYF
>TRBV30|few|NA|TRBJ2-1
TGTGCCTGGAGTGTAGGGCTAAGCTCCTACAATGAGCAGTTCTTC
CAWSVGLSSYNEQFF
>TRBV24-1|few|TRBD1|TRBJ2-2
TGTGCCACCAGTGATTTGTACAGGGGGAACACCGGGGAGCTGTTTTTT
CATSDLYRGNTGELFF
>TRBV9|NA|TRBD2|TRBJ2-1
TGTGCCAGCAGCGCCCGGGGGGGAGGAAACCCTGGCTCCTACAATGAGCAGTTCTTC
CASSARGGGNPGSYNEQFF
>TRBV2|NA|TRBD2|TRBJ2-1
TGTGCCAGCAGTGGGGGACTAGCCGGATACAATGAGCAGTTCTTC
CASSGGLAGYNEQFF
>TRBV16|few|NA|TRBJ1-2
TGTGCCAGCAGCCAATCGAGGGGTCCACCTTATGGCTACACCTTC
CASSQSRGPPYGYTF
>TRBV2|NA|NA|TRBJ2-2
TGTGCCAGCAGTGAATACGGCACCGGGGAGCTGTTTTTT
CASSEYGTGELFF
>TRBV20-1|many|TRBD2|TRBJ2-3
TGCAGTGCTAGAGATCTGGCTAGCGGGGGGCTTTCCACAGATACGCAGTATTTT
CSARDLASGGLSTDTQYF
>TRBV12-3/TRBV12-4|few|TRBD2|TRBJ2-1
TGTGCCAGCAGTCCCCAGAGGACTAGCGTCAATGAGCAGTTCTTC
CASSPQRTSVNEQFF
>TRBV3-1|NA|TRBD1|TRBJ1-2
TGTGCCAGCAGCCGACAGGGTCAGGATGGCTACACCTTC
CASSRQGQDGYTF
>TRBV28|NA|TRBD1|TRBJ2-2
TGTGCCAGCTATCAGGGGGTGAGCACCGGGGAGCTGTTTTTT
CASYQGVSTGELFF
>TRBV3-1|NA|NA|TRBJ2-7
TGTGCCAGCAGCCAGCCGCCGGTCGAGCAGTACTTC
CASSQPPVEQYF
>TRBV12-3/TRBV12-4|few|TRBD2|TRBJ2-1
TGTGCCAGCAGAAAAAAGGGACTAGCGAGGGACAATGAGCAGTTCTTC
CASRKKGLARDNEQFF
>TRBV7-9|NA|NA|TRBJ2-3
TGTGCCAGCAGCCCGAGTAGAGGAGCCGCAGATACGCAGTATTTT
CASSPSRGAADTQYF
>TRBV7-8|few|NA|TRBJ2-3
TGTGCCAGCAGCCCTCGGACAGTCCGAGATACGCAGTATTTT
CASSPRTVRDTQYF
>TRBV20-1|few|NA|TRBJ2-7
TGCAGTGCTATCGACGGGGTGGGCTACGAGCAGTACTTC
CSAIDGVGYEQYF
>TRBV15|few|NA|TRBJ1-2
TGTGCCACCAGCAGAGATGCCCACTATGGCTACACCTTC
CATSRDAHYGYTF
>TRBV9|many|NA|TRBJ1-1
TGTGCCAGCAGCTGGGGGACCAACACTGAAGCTTTCTTT
CASSWGTNTEAFF
>TRBV27|NA|TRBD1|TRBJ2-2
TGTGCCAGCAGAATGGGACAGCGGTCCATCACCGGGGAGCTGTTTTTT
CASRMGQRSITGELFF
>TRBV4-1|NA|NA|TRBJ2-3
TGCGCCAGCTGTCACCGGAGTGGGGCAGCAGATACGCAGTATTTT
CASCHRSGAADTQYF
>TRBV7-3|NA|NA|TRBJ2-1
TGTGCCAGCAGCGCAGACAGGAGCTCCTACAATGAGCAGTTCTTC
CASSADRSSYNEQFF